This T cell receptor (beta chain) came from a study of OX40 agonist ivuxolimab in advanced cancers. For the study at large: Antecedent anti-PD-1, anti-PD-L1 or anti-CTLA-4 therapy was permissible, with around 41% having received some. Findings of the study overall: More expanded clones were seen, on average, in CD8+ T cells than in CD4+. Expansion of clones was among the lowest in partial responders at 0.1-3.0 mg/kg.

V was cut by 1 base and J by 6 bases, with 9 bases left in between. CDR1 is SGHRS, CDR2 YFSETQ, per germline. The CDR3 runs to 13 residues. Method: immunoSEQ multiplex PCR; TCRdb's copy keeps in-frame clones and lacks some. This table has around 69,000 clones, roughly 82% appearing once. Turning to this clone: Its antigen is still unknown.

This sequence was found in an adult with an advanced solid tumor such as melanoma, head and neck, liver or kidney cancer. Material: CD4+ or CD8+ T cells sorted from blood, obtained in a trial of the OX40 agonist ivuxolimab. The rearrangement uses TRBV5-1 and TRBJ2-3; the D is unclear. The CDR3 sequence: CASSLYLIDTQYF. CDR3 DNA: TGCGCCAGCAGCTTGTACCTAATCGATACGCAGTATTTT.